The 20 T cell receptor beta chains given below trace back to one sample, sequenced in a study of shared clonotypes between healthy human individuals. The assay was immunoSEQ multiplex PCR, and TCRdb's table has in-frame clones only and misses some. The sample includes roughly 1,600,000 clones, approximately 98.5% seen only once; the top ten take approximately 0.38%. The sample was naive CD4+ T cells sorted from blood. The subset was: CD45RA+ positively selected. The receptors come from a man aged 25-40 years in good health.

The chain couples TRBV9 to TRBJ2-1, with TRBD2 matching 10 bases. The CDR3 length is 15 residues. Germline V gene data show CDR1 as SGDLS and CDR2 as YYNGEE. V was clipped by 5 bases and J by 6 bases; unmatched bases: 8. The CDR3 loop reads CASSEGTSVANEQFF. As DNA, the CDR3 is TGTGCCAGCAGTGAGGGGACTAGCGTCGCCAATGAGCAGTTCTTC.

This sequence joins TRBV28 and TRBJ1-5, with D tentatively TRBD1 (5 bases). The CDR3 has 15 amino acids. Per the germline V gene, CDR1 is MDHEN and CDR2 is SYDVKM. The germline V and J ends were trimmed by 7 bases and 0 bases, with 13 bases remaining between them. This chain's CDR3 is CASNDVGVSNQPQHF. The CDR3 DNA is TGTGCCAGCAATGACGTAGGGGTTAGCAATCAGCCCCAGCATTTT.

This rearrangement joins TRBV5-8 to TRBJ2-1, with D unresolved. The V end was cut by 2 bases, the J end by 6 bases, with 9 bases between. There are 13 residues in the CDR3. Looked up from germline, CDR1 is SGHTS and CDR2 is YDEGEE. The CDR3 DNA follows: TGTGCCAGCAGCTTAAGACGTTTCAATGAGCAGTTCTTC. The encoded protein is CASSLRRFNEQFF.

J is TRBJ1-2 and V is TRBV7-8; a weak D match, TRBD1 (5 bases). Trimming shortened V by 4 bases and J by 4 bases, and 16 bases separated the two germline ends. The CDR3 totals 15 residues. Germline V gives CDR1 SGHVS, CDR2 FQNEAQ. CDR3 bases: TGTGCCAGCAGCTCATTCAGGGCGCCGGGCTATGGCTACACCTTC. Its translation is CASSSFRAPGYGYTF.

The chain is built from TRBV10-1 and TRBJ2-7; 11 nucleotides agree with TRBD2. The CDR3 length is 15 residues. Trimming at V came to 4 bases and at J to 3 bases, leaving 5 bases not matched to a gene. Germline V gene sequence: CDR1 WNHNN, CDR2 SYGVQD (reference sequence). The DNA of the CDR3 is TGCGCCAGCAGTGCGGGACTAGCGGAGGGCTACGAGCAGTACTTC. This gives the protein CASSAGLAEGYEQYF.

The chain combines TRBV11-3 with TRBJ2-1; weak D call: TRBD1 (5 bases). CDR3 length equals 13 residues. Germline assignment: CDR1 SGHNT and CDR2 YENEEA. V dropped 1 base and J dropped 6 bases, with 7 bases sitting between them. CDR3 residues: CASSLADSNEQFF. As DNA, the CDR3 is TGTGCCAGCAGCTTAGCAGACAGCAATGAGCAGTTCTTC.

V usage is TRBV5-1 and J usage is TRBJ2-5; 7 nucleotides match TRBD1. Germline values: CDR1 SGHRS, CDR2 YFSETQ. The J segment lost 1 base and the V segment lost 4 bases, leaving 4 bases of the junction unmatched. The CDR3 sequence is 14 residues long. This chain's CDR3 is CASSQGTVQETQYF. CDR3 nucleotides: TGCGCCAGCAGCCAGGGGACAGTCCAAGAGACCCAGTACTTC.

The V and J genes are TRBV28 and TRBJ2-5, with D perhaps matching TRBD1 (6 bases). This CDR3 region has 15 residues. The ends were cut back, 6 bases at V and 4 bases at J, with 18 bases in the middle. Germline lookup yields CDR1 MDHEN and CDR2 SYDVKM. The CDR3 spells CASRLGDTTAETQYF. CDR3 bases: TGTGCCAGCAGGTTGGGGGACACCACGGCAGAGACCCAGTACTTC.

The V gene is TRBV7-2, the J gene TRBJ2-7; 11 bases line up with TRBD2. There are 16 residues in the CDR3. V lost 5 bases, J lost 2 bases, and 8 bases stayed unmatched. Germline V lookup: CDR1 SGHTA, CDR2 FQGNSA. For the CDR3, the DNA is TGTGCCAGCAGCCCGCGGACTAGCGGGTGGACCTACGAGCAGTACTTC. Its translation is CASSPRTSGWTYEQYF.

The V gene is TRBV19, the J gene TRBJ2-2; D gene uncertain. The CDR3 is made up of 15 amino acids. CDR1 is LNHDA and CDR2 is SQIVND in the germline V gene (reference sequence). V shed 0 bases and J shed 6 bases, with 11 bases lying between them. Written as DNA, the CDR3 is TGTGCCAGTAGTATAGATCTCTGGCTCTCCGGGGAGCTGTTTTTT. This encodes CASSIDLWLSGELFF.

The chain employs TRBV30 and TRBJ2-3; D tentatively fits TRBD1 or TRBD2 (6 bases each). The germline V and J ends were trimmed by 1 base and 5 bases, with 16 bases remaining between them. The length of the CDR3 is 15 residues. Looked up from germline, CDR1 is GTSNPN and CDR2 is SVGIG (reference sequence). Here the CDR3 DNA reads TGTGCCTGGAGTGAATATAGGGGGGCGAGAGATACGCAGTATTTT. Encoded protein: CAWSEYRGARDTQYF.

The chain carries TRBV7-9 and TRBJ1-1; TRBD1 matches 9 bases. Germline CDR1 SEHNR, CDR2 FQNEAQ (reference sequence). This CDR3 is built from 16 residues. After removal of 4 bases from V and 1 base from J, the junction contained 7 bases not matched to a gene. The CDR3 DNA reads as TGTGCCAGCAGCTCGGGACAGGGTTCGGCGAACACTGAAGCTTTCTTT. Protein: CASSSGQGSANTEAFF. The full variable domain, completed using reference TRBV7-9 and TRBJ1-1, is DTGVSQNPRHKITKRGQNVTFRCDPISEHNRLYWYRQTLGQGPEFLTYFQNEAQLEKSRLLSDRFSAERPKGSFSTLEIQRTEQGDSAMYLCASSSGQGSANTEAFFGQGTRLTVV.

Note on this clone: The junction shows a germline mismatch at one end, possibly a read error. The chain's CDR3 is CASSQDWAASVRF. CDR3 coding DNA: TGTGCCAGCAGCCAAGATTGGGCAGCTTCGGTTCGGTTT. The V call is TRBV14, the J call TRBJ2-3, with D uncertain. This CDR3 has 13 residues. CDR1 is SGHDN and CDR2 is FVKESK in the germline V gene. Variable domain in full (rest from reference TRBV14 and TRBJ2-3): EAGVTQFPSHSVIEKGQTVTLRCDPISGHDNLYWYRRVMGKEIKFLLHFVKESKQDESGMPNNRFLAERTGGTYSTLKVQPAELEDSGVYFCASSQDWAASVRFGPGTRLTVL.

This chain connects TRBV30 to TRBJ2-1; no firm D call. Trimming pared 4 bases from V and 5 bases from J, leaving 12 bases between. The CDR3 has 13 residues. The germline gives CDR1 GTSNPN, CDR2 SVGIG (reference sequence). For the CDR3, the DNA is TGTGCCTGGAAGGGTGAACGGGACAATGAGCAGTTCTTC. It specifies CAWKGERDNEQFF. The full variable domain, in which reference TRBV30 and TRBJ2-1 provide the parts outside the CDR3, is SQTIHQWPATLVQPVGSPLSLECTVEGTSNPNLYWYRQAAGRGLQLLFYSVGIGQISSEVPQNLSASRPQDRQFILSSKKLLLSDSGFYLCAWKGERDNEQFFGPGTRLTVL.

The chain recombines TRBV7-3 with TRBJ2-1, with TRBD2 matching over 10 bases. This CDR3 region has 16 residues. Trimming cost V 6 bases and J 8 bases; bases outside gene matches: 13. Germline V lookup: CDR1 SGHTA, CDR2 FQGTGA. The CDR3 loop reads CASSLPLASGSHEQFF. CDR3 coding DNA: TGTGCCAGCAGTCTTCCCCTTGCTAGCGGGAGTCATGAGCAGTTCTTC.

Only one count was recorded for this clone. The V gene is TRBV5-1, the J gene TRBJ2-1; 8 nucleotides align to TRBD2. The CDR3 is made up of 16 amino acids. V trimming: 4 bases; J trimming: 7 bases; junction bases outside the gene matches: 13. Germline lookup yields CDR1 SGHRS and CDR2 YFSETQ. In DNA form, the CDR3 reads TGCGCCAGCAGCCCACGCCCCGGGCGGGAGGCGAATGAGCAGTTCTTC. Protein sequence: CASSPRPGREANEQFF.

This chain joins TRBV10-3 and TRBJ2-7, with 11 bases identical to TRBD2. Trimming took 6 bases from V and 3 from J; bases not matched to a gene: 4. The CDR3 consists of 14 residues. From germline, CDR1 is ENHRY and CDR2 SYGVKD. CDR3: CAISEGLADYEQYF. The CDR3 DNA sequence: TGTGCCATCAGCGAGGGACTAGCGGACTACGAGCAGTACTTC.

The chain links TRBV14 to TRBJ2-1, with D maybe TRBD1 (7 bases). V shed 3 bases and J shed 1 base, with 13 bases lying between them. The V gene's germline CDR1 is SGHDN and CDR2 FVKESK. There are 16 residues in the CDR3. CDR3 region: CASSQPQGTSYNEQFF. In DNA form, the CDR3 reads TGTGCCAGCAGCCAGCCACAGGGGACTTCCTACAATGAGCAGTTCTTC.

V usage is TRBV5-1 and J usage is TRBJ1-1; D not certain. This CDR3 is built from 17 residues. CDR1 is SGHRS and CDR2 is YFSETQ in the germline V gene. V lost 4 bases, J lost 1 base, and 20 bases lay in between. CDR3: CASSLTGPQTGNTEAFF. The CDR3 DNA reads TGCGCCAGCAGCCTTACCGGGCCTCAAACGGGGAACACTGAAGCTTTCTTT.

J is TRBJ2-1 and V is TRBV14, with TRBD2 identical over 12 bases. The germline gives CDR1 SGHDN, CDR2 FVKESK. V lost 0 bases, J lost 5 bases, and 5 bases stayed unmatched. CDR3 size: 17 residues. CDR3 sequence reads: CASSQDLWTSGDNEQFF. The CDR3, as DNA: TGTGCCAGCAGCCAAGATCTGTGGACTAGCGGGGACAATGAGCAGTTCTTC.